These 18 T cell receptor beta chains were all obtained from the same sample, sequenced in a study of blood T cell repertoires in COVID-19. Clones were sequenced by immunoSEQ multiplex PCR, and TCRdb holds only the in-frame ones, with some missing. The sample yields approximately 97,000 clones, 81% seen once. The sequenced sample was peripheral blood. These receptors all stem from a man in his sixties with acute or convalescent COVID-19.

The chain employs TRBV6-6 and TRBJ2-2; 12 nucleotides match TRBD2. The CDR3 totals 16 residues. Trimming took 6 bases from V and 6 from J; bases not matched to a gene: 8. Germline V gene lookup returns CDR1 MNHNY and CDR2 SVGAGI (reference sequence). CDR3 sequence (DNA): TGTGCCAGCAGCTCGACGCTAGCGGGGGGGCCCGGGGAGCTGTTTTTT. Amino acid sequence: CASSSTLAGGPGELFF.

V gene TRBV18 combines with J gene TRBJ2-7; 9 positions match TRBD1. Per germline, CDR1 KGHSH and CDR2 LQKENI. This CDR3 comprises 14 residues. The J segment lost 0 bases and the V segment lost 5 bases, leaving 2 bases of the junction unmatched. CDR3 DNA sequence: TGTGCCAGCTCAGGACAGGGGTTCTCCTACGAGCAGTACTTC. Protein: CASSGQGFSYEQYF.

V is TRBV10-1 and J is TRBJ1-1, with D hard to call. Germline loops: CDR1 WNHNN, CDR2 SYGVQD (reference sequence). This CDR3 is 14 amino acids long. The ends were cut back, 5 bases at V and 2 bases at J, with 12 bases in the middle. Written as DNA, the CDR3 is TGCGCCAGCAGTTCTGAACAAATAAACACTGAAGCTTTCTTT. Translation: CASSSEQINTEAFF.

This clone was seen just once. This sequence joins TRBV7-3 and TRBJ2-1; 13 bases agree with TRBD2. Germline CDR1 reads SGHTA; CDR2 reads FQGTGA. The CDR3 covers 14 residues. The junction had 2 bases not matched to a gene; V was cut back by 5 bases and J by 7 bases. The CDR3 nucleotides are TGTGCCAGCAGCACGGGACTAGCGGGGAATGAGCAGTTCTTC. It is translated as CASSTGLAGNEQFF.

The chain's CDR3 is CASSLSSEKLFF. In DNA form, the CDR3 reads TGTGCCAGCAGCTTATCGTCGGAAAAACTGTTTTTT. The rearrangement joins TRBV7-9 to TRBJ1-4; D remains unclear. Deletions cut 2 bases from V and 8 bases from J, with 6 bases between. Germline lookup yields CDR1 SEHNR and CDR2 FQNEAQ (reference sequence). The CDR3 extends over 12 amino acids. Combining the CDR3 with reference TRBV7-9 and TRBJ1-4 gives the whole variable domain DTGVSQNPRHKITKRGQNVTFRCDPISEHNRLYWYRQTLGQGPEFLTYFQNEAQLEKSRLLSDRFSAERPKGSFSTLEIQRTEQGDSAMYLCASSLSSEKLFFGSGTQLSVL.

The chain employs TRBV28 and TRBJ2-5; 8 bases line up with TRBD2. The CDR3 loop spans 12 amino acids. Germline CDR1 is MDHEN and CDR2 is SYDVKM. V gave up 8 bases and J gave up 4 bases; unmatched junction bases: 3. The CDR3 here is CASGTSLETQYF. CDR3 coding DNA: TGTGCCAGCGGGACTAGTTTAGAGACCCAGTACTTC.

The V call is TRBV4-3, the J call TRBJ2-2; D possibly corresponds to TRBD2 (5 bases). Germline CDR1 and CDR2: LGHNA and YSLEER. The length of the CDR3 is 17 residues. V lost 1 base, J lost 2 bases, and 14 bases lay in between. CDR3 coding DNA: TGCGCCAGCAGCCAAGGTCCGAGCGGAGCTAACACCGGGGAGCTGTTTTTT. It encodes CASSQGPSGANTGELFF.

This clone was seen a few times. The chain has TRBV23-1 and TRBJ1-3; 11 positions match TRBD1. TRBV23-1 is recorded as an ORF, its role being uncertain. CDR3 length: 16 residues. After removal of 7 bases from V and 2 bases from J, the junction contained 7 bases not matched to a gene. The CDR3 DNA follows: TGCGCCAGCACCAATAGGACAGGGGGCCCTGGAAACACCATATATTTT. Its translation: CASTNRTGGPGNTIYF.

The CDR3 loop reads CASSQTYRSEQYF. In DNA form, the CDR3 reads TGTGCCAGCAGCCAAACATACAGATCCGAGCAGTACTTC. The chain employs TRBV14 and TRBJ2-7; D is undetermined. The V and J ends lost 2 bases and 6 bases respectively, with 11 bases between them. Germline V gene data show CDR1 as SGHDN and CDR2 as FVKESK. This CDR3 region has 13 residues.

The gene calls are TRBV4-1 and TRBJ2-1; no reliable D call. This CDR3 has 13 amino acids. The germline V and J ends were trimmed by 3 bases and 5 bases, with 8 bases remaining between them. Germline CDR1 reads MGHRA; CDR2 reads YSYEKL. The CDR3 coding sequence is TGCGCCAGCAGCCATAACTTGGACAATGAGCAGTTCTTC. This encodes CASSHNLDNEQFF.

In DNA form, the CDR3 reads TGCAGTGCTAGTTCTGGACAGGGTAGTTCACCCCTCCACTTT. Translating gives CSASSGQGSSPLHF. This rearrangement joins TRBV20-1 to TRBJ1-6; 8 nucleotides agree with TRBD1. The CDR3 has 14 residues. With V trimmed by 3 bases and J by 9 bases, 7 bases remained unmatched. Germline loops: CDR1 DFQATT, CDR2 SNEGSKA (reference sequence).

The rearrangement joins TRBV18 to TRBJ2-7; possibly TRBD2 for D (5 bases). The germline gives CDR1 KGHSH, CDR2 LQKENI. Trimming stripped 2 bases from V and 1 base from J, with 9 bases between. This CDR3 is built from 14 residues. The CDR3 loop reads CASSPGSPSYEQYF. The CDR3 DNA is TGTGCCAGCTCACCAGGGAGTCCATCCTACGAGCAGTACTTC.

This clone was detected a few times. This chain uses TRBV28 with TRBJ1-1; D may be TRBD1 (5 bases). The CDR3 consists of 13 residues. Deletions cut 3 bases from V and 0 bases from J, with 5 bases between. Germline-derived CDR1 and CDR2 are MDHEN and SYDVKM. CDR3 in amino acids: CASSFRVNTEAFF. In DNA form, the CDR3 reads TGTGCCAGCAGTTTCAGGGTGAACACTGAAGCTTTCTTT.

This chain connects TRBV27 to TRBJ2-7; 7 bases align to TRBD1. CDR1 MNHEY and CDR2 SMNVEV come from the germline V gene (reference sequence). The CDR3 consists of 15 residues. V gave up 0 bases and J gave up 3 bases; unmatched junction bases: 5. DNA for the CDR3: TGTGCCAGCAGTTTATCAGGGACAGTGAACTACGAGCAGTACTTC. This translates into CASSLSGTVNYEQYF.

This chain uses TRBV19 with TRBJ2-1; 8 bases match TRBD2. The germline V gene has CDR1 LNHDA and CDR2 SQIVND (reference sequence). J was trimmed by 5 bases and V by 1 base; bases with no gene match: 4. The length of the CDR3 is 15 residues. CDR3 in DNA: TGTGCCAGTAGTATAGTTAGCGGGGTTAACAATGAGCAGTTCTTC. As protein: CASSIVSGVNNEQFF.

The sample holds one count of this clone. The chain has TRBV30 and TRBJ1-6; D remains ambiguous. V lost 8 bases and J 9 bases, leaving 17 bases between the germline ends. Germline V gene lookup returns CDR1 GTSNPN and CDR2 SVGIG (reference sequence). This CDR3 has 13 amino acids. The CDR3 DNA follows: TGTGCCCTCGGGAAGGGAGTGGGTTCACCCCTCCACTTT. Translation gives CALGKGVGSPLHF.

This clone turned up a few times. V is TRBV2 and J is TRBJ1-6; no definite D call. The CDR3 spans 12 residues. CDR1 SNHLY and CDR2 FYNNEI come from the germline V gene. V gave up 6 bases and J gave up 7 bases, with 7 bases separating them. The CDR3 region is CASSTQNSPLHF. The CDR3, as DNA: TGTGCCAGCAGCACGCAGAATTCACCCCTCCACTTT.

The chain carries TRBV18 and TRBJ2-5; no clear D gene. The CDR3 length is 13 residues. Germline-derived CDR1 and CDR2 are KGHSH and LQKENI. The germline V and J ends were trimmed by 5 bases and 0 bases, with 7 bases remaining between them. CDR3 protein: CASSSDNQETQYF. CDR3 nucleotides: TGTGCCAGCTCATCCGACAACCAAGAGACCCAGTACTTC.